The clone carrying this T cell receptor (beta chain) has ten or more counts. The data were taken from a study of T cell repertoires in cytomegalovirus infection. Germline V lookup: CDR1 MNHEY, CDR2 SVGEGT. The CDR3 length is 12 residues. The V end was cut by 4 bases, the J end by 15 bases, with 16 bases between. Each CDR3 protein is one row after TCRdb ran MiXCR on the reads. The sample has 350,000 to 450,000 distinct CDR3 sequences, 18% seen once. The sequence derives from a human donor in good health (CMV status not recorded). Some clones in this sample may be carry-over from other donors' samples. The V call is TRBV6-2 or TRBV6-3, the J call TRBJ2-1; D is tentatively TRBD1 or TRBD2 (5 bases each). The sequencing input was PBMCs. CDR3 coding DNA: TGTGCCAGCAGTTCCGGGACCATCGGGCCGTTCTTC. It is translated as CASSSGTIGPFF.